A selection of T cell receptor beta chains follows, all from one sample in a study of early T cells in non-severe SARS-CoV-2 infection. One entry per CDR3 protein results from TCRdb running MiXCR on the 5' RACE reads. The sample yields roughly 32,000 distinct CDR3 sequences, 6.6% seen once. Sequences were obtained from whole blood. Every receptor here comes from an adult who was a healthcare worker with PCR-confirmed SARS-CoV-2 infection or an uninfected control (not recorded which). Both conserved end residues are part of each CDR3. D genes are given only for firm matches. Size values are once, few and many counts, or a class for expanded clones, and some rows have none.

few TRBJ2-1 TRBD2 TRBV7-2 CASSLMGGGASEQFF TGTGCCAGCAGCTTAATGGGCGGGGGGGCAAGTGAGCAGTTCTTC
many TRBJ2-4 NA TRBV7-6 CASSPGVSKNIQYF TGTGCCAGCAGCCCAGGGGTTTCCAAAAACATTCAGTACTTC
NA TRBJ2-7 TRBD2 TRBV12-3/TRBV12-4 CASRNSGTSDYEQYF TGTGCCAGCAGGAACTCCGGGACTAGTGACTACGAGCAGTACTTC
many TRBJ2-1 TRBD1 TRBV20-1 CSARLGGQVSYNEQFF TGCAGTGCTAGACTGGGGGGACAGGTGTCCTACAATGAGCAGTTCTTC
few TRBJ2-1 TRBD2 TRBV10-3 CAIRPGTSGYNEQFF TGTGCCATCAGACCCGGGACTAGCGGATACAATGAGCAGTTCTTC
few TRBJ2-2 NA TRBV5-1 CASSLENENTGELFF TGCGCCAGCAGCTTGGAGAACGAGAACACCGGGGAGCTGTTTTTT
few TRBJ2-1 TRBD2 TRBV7-3 CASSPFDLAGGPNEQFF TGTGCCAGCAGCCCATTTGATTTAGCGGGTGGTCCCAATGAGCAGTTCTTC
many TRBJ2-3 NA TRBV12-3/TRBV12-4 CASSATGTDTQYF TGTGCCAGCAGCGCTACAGGGACAGATACGCAGTATTTT
many TRBJ2-1 TRBD2 TRBV6-2/TRBV6-3 CASQAGTKLAGRTNEQFF TGTGCCAGCCAAGCCGGGACTAAGTTAGCGGGTAGAACGAATGAGCAGTTCTTC
few TRBJ1-6 NA TRBV11-2 CASSLEAGSREPLHF TGTGCCAGCAGCTTAGAGGCAGGGTCACGAGAACCCCTCCACTTT
many TRBJ1-5 TRBD1 TRBV19 CASSNRDRGQSDQPQHF TGTGCCAGTAGTAACCGGGACAGGGGGCAATCGGATCAGCCCCAGCATTTT
many TRBJ1-2 NA TRBV6-5 CASSWAQGLGYGYTF TGTGCCAGCAGTTGGGCACAGGGTCTGGGCTATGGCTACACCTTC
many TRBJ1-2 NA TRBV5-6 CASSLAKGYTF TGTGCCAGCAGCTTGGCGAAAGGCTACACCTTC
NA TRBJ1-5 NA TRBV28 CASSSPLQPQHF TGTGCCAGCAGTTCCCCCCTTCAGCCCCAGCATTTT
many TRBJ2-1 TRBD2 TRBV5-1 CASSLGLAGVYNEQFF TGCGCCAGCAGCTTGGGACTAGCGGGGGTGTACAATGAGCAGTTCTTC
many TRBJ2-1 NA TRBV19 CASSGRTPSYNEQFF TGTGCCAGTAGTGGAAGGACACCCTCCTACAATGAGCAGTTCTTC
NA TRBJ2-7 NA TRBV25-1 CASSDSRDSSEQYF TGTGCCAGCAGTGACTCCCGGGACTCCAGCGAGCAGTACTTC
many TRBJ2-2 TRBD2 TRBV12-3/TRBV12-4 CASTPSGSTGELFF TGTGCCAGCACGCCTAGCGGGAGCACCGGGGAGCTGTTTTTT
many TRBJ2-2 NA TRBV20-1 CSASGQLGNTGELFF TGCAGTGCCAGCGGACAGCTGGGAAACACCGGGGAGCTGTTTTTT
NA TRBJ2-3 TRBD1 TRBV2 CASNGQGTDTQYF TGTGCCAGCAATGGACAGGGGACAGATACGCAGTATTTT
many TRBJ2-7 TRBD1 TRBV5-1 CASSLGQVLGEQYF TGCGCCAGCAGCCTGGGACAGGTATTGGGGGAGCAGTACTTC
NA TRBJ2-1 TRBD2 TRBV19 CASSSGRAAYNEQFF TGTGCCAGTAGTAGCGGGAGGGCAGCCTACAATGAGCAGTTCTTC
medium-sized TRBJ2-5 TRBD1 TRBV24-1 CATRPGQGDQETQYF TGTGCCACCCGCCCGGGACAGGGGGACCAAGAGACCCAGTACTTC
many TRBJ1-5 NA TRBV20-1 CSARDRDTHQPQHF TGCAGTGCTAGAGATCGGGACACTCATCAGCCCCAGCATTTT
many TRBJ2-1 NA TRBV20-1 CSARFLSPYNEQFF TGCAGTGCTAGATTTCTTTCTCCGTACAATGAGCAGTTCTTC
NA TRBJ1-2 NA TRBV6-5 CASSPGNGYTF TGTGCCAGCAGCCCGGGAAATGGCTACACCTTC
many TRBJ1-1 NA TRBV28 CASSTVGSVTNTEAFF TGTGCCAGCAGTACCGTGGGGTCAGTGACGAACACTGAAGCTTTCTTT
many TRBJ1-2 NA TRBV11-2 CASSRDRTGYTF TGTGCCAGCAGCCGCGACAGGACTGGCTACACCTTC
many TRBJ2-2 TRBD1 TRBV19 CASSGDRGRGTGELFF TGTGCCAGTAGTGGCGACAGGGGGCGCGGCACCGGGGAGCTGTTTTTT
many TRBJ1-4 NA TRBV5-6 CASSFGRANEKLFF TGTGCCAGCAGCTTCGGGAGGGCCAATGAAAAACTGTTTTTT
many TRBJ1-2 NA TRBV19 CASSINNKNYGYTF TGTGCCAGTAGTATAAATAACAAGAACTATGGCTACACCTTC
many TRBJ2-3 NA TRBV7-8 CASSPVADTQYF TGTGCCAGCAGCCCAGTCGCAGATACGCAGTATTTT
NA TRBJ1-6 NA TRBV7-5 CISVPEALPGTVNLANSPLHF NA
few TRBJ2-3 NA TRBV15 CATSSGPSTDTQYF TGTGCCACCAGCAGCGGGCCCAGCACAGATACGCAGTATTTT
many TRBJ2-3 NA TRBV9 CASSVSGAPDTQYF TGTGCCAGCAGCGTATCGGGAGCCCCAGATACGCAGTATTTT
NA TRBJ1-2 NA TRBV18 CASSPEINLYGYTF TGTGCCAGCTCACCGGAGATCAACCTCTATGGCTACACCTTC
many TRBJ2-7 TRBD2 TRBV28 CASTLSPGRADSEQYF TGTGCCAGCACACTAAGTCCCGGGAGGGCCGATTCCGAGCAGTACTTC
many TRBJ1-2 NA TRBV30 CAWSVDENYGYTF TGTGCCTGGAGTGTGGACGAAAACTATGGCTACACCTTC
NA TRBJ2-1 NA TRBV10-3 CAISEYAVELNEQFF TGTGCCATCAGTGAGTACGCCGTGGAGCTCAATGAGCAGTTCTTC
many TRBJ2-6 NA TRBV24-1 CATSESTGPGANVLTF TGTGCCACCAGTGAGTCCACAGGGCCTGGGGCCAACGTCCTGACTTTC
many TRBJ2-3 NA TRBV18 CASSLNFSPTDTQYF TGTGCCAGCTCACTTAACTTCTCCCCGACAGATACGCAGTATTTT
many TRBJ2-1 NA TRBV5-4 CASSEGGGTTYNEQFF TGTGCCAGCAGCGAGGGGGGAGGGACTACCTACAATGAGCAGTTCTTC
many TRBJ2-5 TRBD2 TRBV7-9 CASSSTSGQAEETQYF TGTGCCAGCAGCTCCACTAGCGGGCAAGCTGAAGAGACCCAGTACTTC
NA TRBJ2-3 NA TRBV24-1 CATSDSGDTQYF TGTGCCACCAGTGATTCCGGAGATACGCAGTATTTT
many TRBJ2-5 NA TRBV6-6 CASEGTLRETQYF TGTGCCAGCGAAGGGACTCTCAGAGAGACCCAGTACTTC
NA TRBJ2-5 NA TRBV18 CVSSPQETQYF TGTGTCAGCTCACCCCAAGAGACCCAGTACTTC
many TRBJ1-2 NA TRBV6-1 CASSVNGGNGYTF TGTGCCAGCAGTGTTAATGGGGGCAATGGCTACACCTTC
many TRBJ2-7 NA TRBV6-1 CAAQLGGSSYEQYF TGTGCCGCACAGTTAGGGGGGAGCTCCTACGAGCAGTACTTC
many TRBJ2-1 NA TRBV6-4 CASRMTASSYNEQFF TGTGCCAGCCGTATGACCGCTAGCTCCTACAATGAGCAGTTCTTC
few TRBJ2-7 NA TRBV3-1 CASSQGLRERNEQYF TGTGCCAGCAGCCAAGGTCTCCGGGAGCGTAACGAGCAGTACTTC